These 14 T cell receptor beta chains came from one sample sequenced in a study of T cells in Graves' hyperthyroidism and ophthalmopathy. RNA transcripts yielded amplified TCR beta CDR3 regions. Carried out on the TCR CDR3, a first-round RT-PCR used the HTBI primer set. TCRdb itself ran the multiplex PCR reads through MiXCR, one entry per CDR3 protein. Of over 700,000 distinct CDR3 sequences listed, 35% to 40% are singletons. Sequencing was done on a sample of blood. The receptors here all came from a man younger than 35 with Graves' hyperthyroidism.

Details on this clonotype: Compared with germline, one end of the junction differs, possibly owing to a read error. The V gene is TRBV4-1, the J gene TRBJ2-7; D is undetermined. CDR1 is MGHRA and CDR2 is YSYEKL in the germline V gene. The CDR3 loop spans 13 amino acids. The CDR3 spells CASSLTPEREQYF. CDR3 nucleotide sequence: TGTGCCAGCAGCCTAACACCGGAAAGGGAGCAGTACTTC.

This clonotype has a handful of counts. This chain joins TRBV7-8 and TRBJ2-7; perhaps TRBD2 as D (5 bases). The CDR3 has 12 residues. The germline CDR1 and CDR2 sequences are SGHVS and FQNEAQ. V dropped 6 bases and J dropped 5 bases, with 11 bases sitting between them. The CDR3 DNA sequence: TGTGCCAGCAGTTATGACGGGGACGAGCAGTACTTC. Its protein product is CASSYDGDEQYF.

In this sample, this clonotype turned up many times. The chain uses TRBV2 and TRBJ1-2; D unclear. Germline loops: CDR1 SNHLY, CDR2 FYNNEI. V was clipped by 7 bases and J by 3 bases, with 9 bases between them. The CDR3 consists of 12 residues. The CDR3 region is CASIGLHYGYTF. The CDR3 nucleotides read TGTGCCAGCATCGGACTCCACTATGGCTACACCTTC.

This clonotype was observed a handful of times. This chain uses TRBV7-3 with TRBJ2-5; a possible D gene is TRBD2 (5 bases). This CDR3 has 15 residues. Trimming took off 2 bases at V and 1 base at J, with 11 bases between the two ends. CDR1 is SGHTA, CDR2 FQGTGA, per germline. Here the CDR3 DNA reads TGTGCCAGCAGCTTAGAGATGAGGGCCCAAGAGACCCAGTACTTC. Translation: CASSLEMRAQETQYF. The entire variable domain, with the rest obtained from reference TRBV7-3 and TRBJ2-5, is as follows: GAGVSQTPSNKVTEKGKYVELRCDPISGHTALYWYRQSLGQGPEFLIYFQGTGAADDSGLPNDRFFAVRPEGSVSTLKIQRTERGDSAVYLCASSLEMRAQETQYFGPGTRLLVL.

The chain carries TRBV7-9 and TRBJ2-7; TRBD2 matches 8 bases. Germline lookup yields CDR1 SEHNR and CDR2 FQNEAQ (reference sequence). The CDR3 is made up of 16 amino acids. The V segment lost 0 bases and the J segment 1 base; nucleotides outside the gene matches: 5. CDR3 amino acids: CASSLAESGRSYEQYF. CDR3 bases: TGTGCCAGCAGCTTAGCGGAGAGCGGGAGATCCTACGAGCAGTACTTC.

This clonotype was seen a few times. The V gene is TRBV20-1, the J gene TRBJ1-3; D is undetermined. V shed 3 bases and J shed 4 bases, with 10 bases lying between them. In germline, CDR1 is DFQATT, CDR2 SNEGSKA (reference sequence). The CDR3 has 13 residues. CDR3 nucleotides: TGCAGTGCTAGCGAAGGGTCCGGAAACACCATATATTTT. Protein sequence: CSASEGSGNTIYF.

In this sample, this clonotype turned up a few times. The CDR3 coding sequence is TGTGCCAGCAGCGTAGGGTACTCCTCCTACGAGCAGTACTTC. Protein product: CASSVGYSSYEQYF. The genes are TRBV9 and TRBJ2-7; the D is unclear. This CDR3 region has 14 residues. Germline assignment: CDR1 SGDLS and CDR2 YYNGEE. V was cut by 0 bases and J by 0 bases, with 7 bases left in between. The entire variable domain, with the rest obtained from reference TRBV9 and TRBJ2-7, is as follows: DSGVTQTPKHLITATGQRVTLRCSPRSGDLSVYWYQQSLDQGLQFLIQYYNGEERAKGNILERFSAQQFPDLHSELNLSSLELGDSALYFCASSVGYSSYEQYFGPGTRLTVT.

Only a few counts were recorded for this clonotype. CDR3 region: CASSYGEDSPLHF. For the CDR3, the DNA is TGTGCCAGCAGTTACGGGGAGGATTCACCCCTCCACTTT. This chain connects TRBV6-5 to TRBJ1-6; D not certain. CDR3 length: 13 residues. Looked up from germline, CDR1 is MNHEY and CDR2 is SVGAGI. Trimming removed 2 bases at V and 8 bases at J, with 7 bases between.

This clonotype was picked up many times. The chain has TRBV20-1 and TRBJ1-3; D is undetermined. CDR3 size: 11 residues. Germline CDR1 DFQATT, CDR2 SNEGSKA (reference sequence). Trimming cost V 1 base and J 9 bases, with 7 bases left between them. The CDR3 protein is CSARGPGTIYF. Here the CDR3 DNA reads TGCAGTGCTAGAGGGCCAGGCACCATATATTTT.

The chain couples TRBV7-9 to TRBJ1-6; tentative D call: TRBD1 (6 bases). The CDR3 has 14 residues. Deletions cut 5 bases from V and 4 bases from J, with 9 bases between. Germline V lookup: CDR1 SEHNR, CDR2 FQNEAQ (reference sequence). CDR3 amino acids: CASSKTGYNSPLHF. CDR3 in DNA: TGTGCCAGCAGCAAAACAGGGTATAATTCACCCCTCCACTTT.

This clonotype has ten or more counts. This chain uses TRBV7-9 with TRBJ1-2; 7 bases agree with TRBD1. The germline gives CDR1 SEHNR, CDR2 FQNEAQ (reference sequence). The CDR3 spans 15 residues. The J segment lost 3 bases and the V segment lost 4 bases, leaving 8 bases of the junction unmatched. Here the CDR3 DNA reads TGTGCCAGCAGCTCCATGACAGGGTTTCACTATGGCTACACCTTC. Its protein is CASSSMTGFHYGYTF.

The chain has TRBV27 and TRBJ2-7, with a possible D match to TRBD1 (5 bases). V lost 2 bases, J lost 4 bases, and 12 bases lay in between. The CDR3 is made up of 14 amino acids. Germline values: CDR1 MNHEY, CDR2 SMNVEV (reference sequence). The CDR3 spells CASSLTAGYYEQYF. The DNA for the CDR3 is TGTGCCAGCAGTTTAACGGCAGGGTATTACGAGCAGTACTTC.

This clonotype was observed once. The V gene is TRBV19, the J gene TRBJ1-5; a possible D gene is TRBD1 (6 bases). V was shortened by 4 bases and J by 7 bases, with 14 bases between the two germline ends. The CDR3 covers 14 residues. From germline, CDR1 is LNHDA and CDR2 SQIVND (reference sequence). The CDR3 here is CASSTRGWEQPQHF. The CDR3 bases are TGTGCCAGTAGTACCAGGGGATGGGAACAGCCCCAGCATTTT. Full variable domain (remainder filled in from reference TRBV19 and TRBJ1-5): DGGITQSPKYLFRKEGQNVTLSCEQNLNHDAMYWYRQDPGQGLRLIYYSQIVNDFQKGDIAEGYSVSREKKESFPLTVTSAQKNPTAFYLCASSTRGWEQPQHFGDGTRLSIL.

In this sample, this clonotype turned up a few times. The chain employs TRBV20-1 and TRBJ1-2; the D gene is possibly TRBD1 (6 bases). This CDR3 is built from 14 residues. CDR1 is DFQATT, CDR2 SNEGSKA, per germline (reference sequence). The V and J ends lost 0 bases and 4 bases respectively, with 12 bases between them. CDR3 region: CSARDIGGSYGYTF. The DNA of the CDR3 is TGCAGTGCTAGAGATATAGGGGGGTCCTATGGCTACACCTTC.